This TCR beta chain emerged from a study of cytomegalovirus exposure and HLA in healthy donors. General study points: DRB1 had the most TCR associations and HLA-C the fewest, a later analysis found, with rates varying by HLA locus. Associated with HLA alleles at 0.05 false discovery rate in a later analysis were 16,951 TCR beta sequences. Available immune exposure information was restricted to CMV serostatus only.

The PCR ran on 60 Vbeta and 13 Jbeta primers. Only in-frame clones appear in the TCRdb table, and some are missing; sequencing was by immunoSEQ multiplex PCR. The sample spans 150,000 to 200,000 clones; the ten largest clones claim approximately 0.72%. Deletions cut 0 bases from V and 2 bases from J, with 16 bases between. Germline CDR1 reads KGHSH; CDR2 reads LQKENI. The CDR3 totals 17 residues. Points on this clone: Antigen: not known.

The sample consisted of PBMCs. The genes are TRBV18 and TRBJ2-5, with a possible D match to TRBD2 (6 bases). This clonotype was obtained from a woman younger than 35 in good health and CMV-seropositive. The CDR3 here is CASSPPKGRSPQETQYF. The DNA for the CDR3 is TGTGCCAGCTCACCACCGAAGGGGAGGAGCCCTCAAGAGACCCAGTACTTC.